This T cell receptor beta chain was sequenced in a study of blood T cell repertoires in COVID-19. Germline V gives CDR1 LNHDA, CDR2 SQIVND (reference sequence). The CDR3 length is 15 residues. As concerns this clone: Compared with germline, one end of the junction differs, possibly owing to a read error.

Data came from immunoSEQ multiplex PCR; TCRdb stores just in-frame clones and leaves some out. This table has about 79,000 clones, about 89% appearing once. The chain combines TRBV19 with TRBJ2-5; a weak D match, TRBD2 (6 bases). The TCR comes from a man between 65 and 85 years old with active or convalescent COVID-19. Material for sequencing was peripheral blood. The CDR3 DNA reads as TGTGTCAGTAGTATAGGTGCGGGGTTCAGGGAGACCCAGTACTTC. It yields the protein CVSSIGAGFRETQYF.